Shown below are 21 T cell receptor beta chains from a single sample sequenced in a study of monozygotic twins with inflammatory bowel disease. TCRdb processed the 5' RACE reads again and assigns one entry to each CDR3 protein, with no DNA. The clone table shows some 150,000 distinct CDR3 sequences, with the ten largest holding 2.4%. Sequenced input: blood. The origin of the receptors is a human donor with ulcerative colitis or Crohn's disease, or a healthy co-twin of an affected twin (not recorded which).

The chain recombines TRBV27 with TRBJ1-1; the D call of TRBD1 rests on TCRdb alone, since no DNA is present to check it. The CDR3 consists of 14 residues. Germline lookup yields CDR1 MNHEY and CDR2 SMNVEV (reference sequence). The CDR3 loop reads CASSLRGQNTEAFF.

This chain uses TRBV3-1 with TRBJ2-1; TCRdb calls TRBD2, which cannot be checked without DNA. This CDR3 has 17 residues. Per the germline V gene, CDR1 is LGHDT and CDR2 is YNNKEL (reference sequence). Here the CDR3 reads CASSKRTSRTSYNEQFF.

The rearrangement joins TRBV24-1 to TRBJ2-7; TCRdb's D call of TRBD1 is untestable without DNA. Germline V gene lookup returns CDR1 KGHDR and CDR2 SFDVKD. The CDR3 covers 12 residues. The CDR3 protein is CATSDSRAEQYF.

V usage is TRBV20-1 and J usage is TRBJ1-1; without DNA, the TCRdb call of TRBD1 cannot be checked. Germline lookup yields CDR1 DFQATT and CDR2 SNEGSKA (reference sequence). This CDR3 is 15 amino acids long. This CDR3 reads CSAGGAARMNTEAFF.

The chain carries TRBV2 and TRBJ1-4; TCRdb reports TRBD1, a call that lacks DNA to check it against. Germline V CDR1 and CDR2: SNHLY, FYNNEI. The CDR3 covers 15 residues. The CDR3 region is CASSPGTGSNEKLFF. Based on the CDR3 plus reference TRBV2 and TRBJ1-4, the full variable domain is EPEVTQTPSHQVTQMGQEVILRCVPISNHLYFYWYRQILGQKVEFLVSFYNNEISEKSEIFDDQFSVERPDGSNFTLKIRSTKLEDSAMYFCASSPGTGSNEKLFFGSGTQLSVL.

J is TRBJ1-5 and V is TRBV5-5; TCRdb's D call, TRBD1, is unchecked because there is no DNA. Per germline, CDR1 SGHKS and CDR2 YYEKEE (reference sequence). This CDR3 region has 15 residues. CDR3 loop: CASSFGPYPPEPQHF.

This CDR3 is CASMGGETQYF. This chain uses TRBV6-5 with TRBJ2-5; TCRdb proposes TRBD1, but this gene call is untestable without DNA. The CDR3 runs 11 residues. CDR1 and CDR2 from the germline V gene are MNHEY and SVGAGI.

The chain has TRBV27 and TRBJ2-3; there is no DNA to check the TCRdb D call of TRBD2. This CDR3 comprises 19 residues. Germline CDR1 reads MNHEY; CDR2 reads SMNVEV (reference sequence). CDR3 sequence reads: CASSLMGLGIPFRTDTQYF.

The chain couples TRBV4-3 to TRBJ2-7; the D gene TCRdb calls, TRBD1, cannot be checked with no DNA. The CDR3 is made up of 14 amino acids. Germline CDR1 LGHNA, CDR2 YSLEER. The CDR3 region is CASSGYRGGYEQYF.

This chain connects TRBV6-2 or TRBV6-3 to TRBJ2-2; TCRdb's assignment of TRBD1 cannot be checked, as there is no DNA. The CDR3 consists of 16 residues. Germline loops: CDR1 MNHEY, CDR2 SVGEGT. The CDR3 is CASSYRAGPNSGELFF.

The chain uses TRBV20-1 and TRBJ2-3; TCRdb calls TRBD1, which cannot be checked without DNA. CDR3 length equals 12 residues. Germline values: CDR1 DFQATT, CDR2 SNEGSKA (reference sequence). The CDR3 sequence: CSAVPFADTQYF.

This chain joins TRBV4-1 and TRBJ2-7; TCRdb's D call, TRBD1, is unchecked because there is no DNA. Per the germline V gene, CDR1 is MGHRA and CDR2 is YSYEKL. There are 16 residues in the CDR3. CDR3: CASSHWVGGQRYEQYF.

The V call is TRBV29-1, the J call TRBJ2-3; TCRdb indicates TRBD1, and absent DNA this call remains unverified. Germline V lookup: CDR1 SQVTM, CDR2 ANQGSEA. CDR3 length: 14 residues. This CDR3 reads CSVAYGGTTDTQYF.

The chain employs TRBV27 and TRBJ2-7. The CDR3 covers 16 residues. CDR1 and CDR2 from the germline V gene are MNHEY and SMNVEV (reference sequence). CDR3 residues: CASSLSAGLSSYEQYF.

The chain links TRBV20-1 to TRBJ1-4; TCRdb indicates TRBD1, and absent DNA this call remains unverified. CDR3 size: 12 residues. The germline V gene encodes CDR1 DFQATT and CDR2 SNEGSKA (reference sequence). CDR3: CSAIGGGEKLFF.

The rearrangement links TRBV20-1 to TRBJ2-7; checking the TCRdb D call of TRBD2 is not possible without DNA. The CDR3 runs 12 residues. Germline V gene data show CDR1 as DFQATT and CDR2 as SNEGSKA (reference sequence). Here the CDR3 reads CSARVGVYEQYF.

This sequence joins TRBV12-3 or TRBV12-4 and TRBJ1-4; TCRdb names TRBD1, which stays unverified in the absence of DNA. The CDR3 spans 17 residues. The CDR3 sequence is CASSFNRGTTFNEKLFF.

V gene TRBV7-9 combines with J gene TRBJ1-3; TCRdb lists TRBD1, though no DNA is available to test this call. The germline V gene encodes CDR1 SEHNR and CDR2 FQNEAQ (reference sequence). This CDR3 region has 17 residues. CDR3 sequence reads: CASSPRYGDRAGNTIYF.

The chain employs TRBV5-1 and TRBJ2-1; the D call from TCRdb, TRBD1, cannot be confirmed without DNA. The CDR3 is 19 residues long. Germline CDR1 reads SGHRS; CDR2 reads YFSETQ. The CDR3 sequence is CASSLGGNVAGPSYNEQFF.

The J gene is TRBJ2-5, the V gene TRBV18; the TCRdb call, TRBD1, lacks DNA for checking. Germline CDR1 and CDR2: KGHSH and LQKENI. The CDR3 sequence is 15 residues long. CDR3 protein: CASSPGTGGEETQYF.

This rearrangement joins TRBV2 to TRBJ1-1; TCRdb lists TRBD1, though no DNA is available to test this call. Germline V gives CDR1 SNHLY, CDR2 FYNNEI. The CDR3 extends over 12 amino acids. This CDR3 reads CASRDRGPEAFF.